The following is a T cell receptor beta chain sequence with its context. What it binds is not known. The primer mix had 60 Vbeta and 13 Jbeta primers. Assay: immunoSEQ multiplex PCR; the TCRdb copy retains only in-frame clones and omits some. The sample consists of 130,000 or so clones, roughly 70% of them appearing once. CDR3 size: 15 residues. V was pared by 5 bases and J by 0 bases, with 10 bases between. CDR1 SGHTA and CDR2 FQGNSA come from the germline V gene. The data are from a study of cytomegalovirus exposure and HLA in healthy donors. General study findings and limits: In a later analysis, at a false discovery rate of 0.05, about 15,000 TCR beta sequences were associated with HLA alleles. One later analysis reportedly identified an Asian-associated ancestry cluster that showed fewer N-insertions than the roughly 600-donor mean. Within the data, a cluster of highly shared sequence variants was likely a sequencing artifact.

Sequencing used PBMCs. The clonotype was recovered from a man aged 35-49 years in good health and CMV-seropositive. The chain recombines TRBV7-2 with TRBJ2-2, with D maybe TRBD2 (5 bases). The CDR3 nucleotides read TGTGCCAGCAGCAGAGACTACGCGAACACCGGGGAGCTGTTTTTT. Its protein is CASSRDYANTGELFF.